A selection of T cell receptor beta chains follows, all from one sample in a study of OX40 agonist ivuxolimab in advanced cancers. Sequencing used immunoSEQ multiplex PCR; TCRdb keeps in-frame clones, though not all of them. The sample lists 70,000 to 85,000 clones, approximately 90% occurring once. The sequencing here drew on CD4+ or CD8+ T cells sorted from blood, taken in a trial of the OX40 agonist ivuxolimab. These receptors were taken from an adult with an advanced solid tumor such as melanoma, head and neck, liver or kidney cancer. Both conserved end residues are part of each CDR3. D genes are given only for firm matches. Only part of the rows carry a size: once, few, many, or a class if the clone is expanded.

j_gene: TRBJ2-7
v_gene: TRBV7-6
abundance: .
d_gene: TRBD1
CDR3aa: CASSLSARDSSYEQYF
CDR3nt: TGTGCCAGCAGCTTATCAGCCCGGGACAGCTCCTACGAGCAGTACTTC

j_gene: TRBJ2-5
v_gene: TRBV19
abundance: .
d_gene: TRBD2
CDR3aa: CASSLGGGLETQYF
CDR3nt: TGTGCCAGTAGTTTGGGCGGGGGTCTGGAGACCCAGTACTTC

j_gene: TRBJ2-7
v_gene: TRBV6-1
abundance: .
d_gene: .
CDR3aa: CASSESSAYEQYF
CDR3nt: TGTGCCAGCAGTGAATCGTCGGCCTACGAGCAGTACTTC

j_gene: TRBJ2-3
v_gene: TRBV18
abundance: .
d_gene: TRBD2
CDR3aa: CASSYTSGTDTQYF
CDR3nt: TGTGCCAGCTCCTATACTAGCGGCACAGATACGCAGTATTTT

j_gene: TRBJ2-1
v_gene: TRBV9
abundance: .
d_gene: TRBD1
CDR3aa: CASSVVGQTNEQFF
CDR3nt: TGTGCCAGCAGCGTAGTGGGACAGACCAATGAGCAGTTCTTC

j_gene: TRBJ2-3
v_gene: TRBV10-3
abundance: .
d_gene: TRBD1
CDR3aa: CAIASDREGTDTQYF
CDR3nt: TGTGCCATCGCCTCGGACAGGGAAGGGACAGATACGCAGTATTTT

j_gene: TRBJ1-5
v_gene: TRBV14
abundance: .
d_gene: .
CDR3aa: CASSQGFNQPQHF
CDR3nt: TGTGCCAGCAGCCAAGGTTTCAATCAGCCCCAGCATTTT

j_gene: TRBJ2-3
v_gene: TRBV9
abundance: .
d_gene: .
CDR3aa: CASSPRTRSTDTQYF
CDR3nt: TGTGCCAGCAGCCCTCGGACTCGCTCCACAGATACGCAGTATTTT

j_gene: TRBJ1-1
v_gene: TRBV19
abundance: .
d_gene: .
CDR3aa: CASSPRKAGNRNTEAFF
CDR3nt: TGTGCCAGTAGTCCACGAAAGGCAGGAAACAGAAACACTGAAGCTTTCTTT

j_gene: TRBJ1-5
v_gene: TRBV27
abundance: .
d_gene: .
CDR3aa: CASSLREEQPQHF
CDR3nt: TGTGCCAGCAGTTTACGAGAGGAGCAGCCCCAGCATTTT

j_gene: TRBJ1-4
v_gene: TRBV6-5
abundance: .
d_gene: TRBD1
CDR3aa: CASSYSRQGEKLFF
CDR3nt: TGTGCCAGCAGTTACTCGCGACAGGGTGAAAAACTGTTTTTT

j_gene: TRBJ2-3
v_gene: TRBV18
abundance: .
d_gene: .
CDR3aa: CASSPLRLGDTQYF
CDR3nt: TGTGCCAGCTCACCACTGCGCCTTGGGGATACGCAGTATTTT

j_gene: TRBJ1-2
v_gene: TRBV11-2
abundance: .
d_gene: .
CDR3aa: CASSSQGYGYTF
CDR3nt: TGTGCCAGCAGCTCACAGGGCTATGGCTACACCTTC

j_gene: TRBJ2-3
v_gene: TRBV7-2
abundance: .
d_gene: TRBD2
CDR3aa: CASSLSGEGNTQYF
CDR3nt: TGTGCCAGCAGCTTATCGGGGGAGGGGAATACGCAGTATTTT

j_gene: TRBJ1-5
v_gene: TRBV6-4
abundance: .
d_gene: .
CDR3aa: CASLGEGPNQPQHF
CDR3nt: TGTGCCAGTCTCGGGGAAGGGCCAAATCAGCCCCAGCATTTT

j_gene: TRBJ2-7
v_gene: TRBV5-1
abundance: few
d_gene: .
CDR3aa: CASSLRDGYTYEQYF
CDR3nt: TGCGCCAGCAGTCTCAGGGACGGATATACCTACGAGCAGTACTTC

j_gene: TRBJ1-1
v_gene: TRBV7-8
abundance: .
d_gene: TRBD1
CDR3aa: CASNQQGEEAFF
CDR3nt: TGTGCCAGCAACCAACAGGGGGAGGAAGCTTTCTTT

j_gene: TRBJ2-7
v_gene: TRBV7-2
abundance: .
d_gene: .
CDR3aa: CARTQSVSDPRGDEQYF
CDR3nt: TGTGCCCGCACGCAGAGTGTAAGCGACCCCCGCGGGGACGAGCAGTACTTC

j_gene: TRBJ2-3
v_gene: TRBV19
abundance: .
d_gene: TRBD2
CDR3aa: CASALAGVPDTQYF
CDR3nt: TGTGCCAGTGCACTAGCGGGGGTCCCAGATACGCAGTATTTT

j_gene: TRBJ2-7
v_gene: TRBV28
abundance: .
d_gene: .
CDR3aa: CASSLEDEQYF
CDR3nt: TGTGCCAGCAGTTTAGAGGACGAGCAGTACTTC

j_gene: TRBJ1-3
v_gene: TRBV7-9
abundance: .
d_gene: .
CDR3aa: CASHGVATGNTIYF
CDR3nt: TGTGCCAGCCACGGTGTCGCGACTGGAAACACCATATATTTT

j_gene: TRBJ2-5
v_gene: TRBV6-1
abundance: .
d_gene: TRBD1
CDR3aa: CASSIGQGSQETQYF
CDR3nt: TGTGCCAGCAGTATCGGACAGGGAAGCCAAGAGACCCAGTACTTC

j_gene: TRBJ1-5
v_gene: TRBV19
abundance: .
d_gene: .
CDR3aa: CASKETASNQPQHF
CDR3nt: TGTGCCAGTAAGGAGACAGCTAGCAATCAGCCCCAGCATTTT

j_gene: TRBJ2-2
v_gene: TRBV4-2
abundance: few
d_gene: .
CDR3aa: CASSQGGLGAGELFF
CDR3nt: TGTGCCAGCAGCCAAGGGGGGTTAGGGGCCGGGGAGCTGTTTTTT

j_gene: TRBJ1-2
v_gene: TRBV28
abundance: .
d_gene: .
CDR3aa: CASSLGAGNYGYTF
CDR3nt: TGTGCCAGCAGTTTGGGCGCGGGGAACTATGGCTACACCTTC

j_gene: TRBJ2-7
v_gene: TRBV7-8
abundance: once
d_gene: TRBD1
CDR3aa: CASSLVGDRGYEQYF
CDR3nt: TGTGCCAGCAGCTTAGTGGGCGACAGGGGGTACGAGCAGTACTTC

j_gene: TRBJ1-2
v_gene: TRBV18
abundance: .
d_gene: .
CDR3aa: CASSPGEDYGYTF
CDR3nt: TGTGCCAGCTCACCAGGGGAGGACTATGGCTACACCTTC

j_gene: TRBJ2-7
v_gene: TRBV6-5
abundance: .
d_gene: .
CDR3aa: CASSPNRGWAYEQYF
CDR3nt: TGTGCCAGCAGTCCGAACCGCGGGTGGGCCTACGAGCAGTACTTC

j_gene: TRBJ2-7
v_gene: TRBV20-1
abundance: .
d_gene: .
CDR3aa: CSARVRGEQYF
CDR3nt: TGCAGTGCTAGAGTAAGAGGCGAGCAGTACTTC

j_gene: TRBJ2-1
v_gene: TRBV11-3
abundance: .
d_gene: TRBD2
CDR3aa: CASSPGLAYNEQFF
CDR3nt: TGTGCCAGCAGCCCGGGACTAGCCTACAATGAGCAGTTCTTC

j_gene: TRBJ2-1
v_gene: TRBV4-1
abundance: once
d_gene: TRBD2
CDR3aa: CASSQVTSGSYNEQFF
CDR3nt: TGCGCCAGCAGCCAAGTCACTAGCGGATCCTACAATGAGCAGTTCTTC

j_gene: TRBJ1-1
v_gene: TRBV7-9
abundance: .
d_gene: .
CDR3aa: CASKIYRVGVTEAFF
CDR3nt: TGTGCCAGCAAGATATACAGGGTTGGGGTCACTGAAGCTTTCTTT

j_gene: TRBJ2-5
v_gene: TRBV5-4
abundance: .
d_gene: .
CDR3aa: CASSRTVYQETQYF
CDR3nt: TGTGCCAGCAGCCGGACCGTGTACCAAGAGACCCAGTACTTC

j_gene: TRBJ2-2
v_gene: TRBV19
abundance: .
d_gene: .
CDR3aa: CATLRGRVVGELFF
CDR3nt: TGTGCCACCTTAAGGGGTCGAGTGGTCGGGGAGCTGTTTTTT

j_gene: TRBJ2-3
v_gene: TRBV19
abundance: .
d_gene: .
CDR3aa: CASRSRVSADTQYF
CDR3nt: TGTGCCAGTAGATCGAGGGTGAGCGCAGATACGCAGTATTTT

j_gene: TRBJ1-1
v_gene: TRBV7-2
abundance: .
d_gene: TRBD1
CDR3aa: CASSSPGQKNTEAFF
CDR3nt: TGTGCCAGCAGCTCTCCGGGACAGAAGAACACTGAAGCTTTCTTT

j_gene: TRBJ2-7
v_gene: TRBV5-4
abundance: .
d_gene: TRBD1
CDR3aa: CASSLSPPTGLYEQYF
CDR3nt: TGTGCCAGCAGCTTGTCCCCCCCGACAGGGCTATACGAGCAGTACTTC

j_gene: TRBJ1-2
v_gene: TRBV30
abundance: .
d_gene: .
CDR3aa: CAWRFRGLDYGYTF
CDR3nt: TGTGCCTGGAGGTTCCGGGGGTTGGACTACGGCTACACCTTC

j_gene: TRBJ2-5
v_gene: TRBV18
abundance: .
d_gene: TRBD2
CDR3aa: CASSPPRGGRGETQYF
CDR3nt: TGTGCCAGCTCACCCCCGCGGGGGGGGCGCGGGGAGACCCAGTACTTC

j_gene: TRBJ2-7
v_gene: TRBV30
abundance: .
d_gene: TRBD2
CDR3aa: CAWRAGGPYEQYF
CDR3nt: TGTGCCTGGCGAGCGGGAGGGCCGTACGAGCAGTACTTC

j_gene: TRBJ2-3
v_gene: TRBV27
abundance: .
d_gene: .
CDR3aa: CASSPGRTTDTQYF
CDR3nt: TGTGCCAGCAGCCCGGGACGGACCACAGATACGCAGTATTTT

j_gene: TRBJ2-7
v_gene: TRBV27
abundance: .
d_gene: TRBD1
CDR3aa: CASKPDRGQYEQYF
CDR3nt: TGTGCCAGCAAACCAGACAGGGGTCAGTACGAGCAGTACTTC